This TCR beta chain was recovered during a study of T-cell reconstitution after alpha-beta-depleted transplantation in children. There are many counts of this clonotype. The antigen is unknown. Study results and caveats: Several hundred graft clones that had expanded were reportedly the source of alpha-beta T cells about two months after transplant.

The TCRbeta library incorporated unique molecular identifiers. One entry per CDR3 protein results from TCRdb running MiXCR on the PCR reads. This table holds about 640,000 distinct CDR3 sequences, under 15% found once. Germline-derived CDR1 and CDR2 are LGHNA and YNFKEQ. The germline V and J ends were trimmed by 4 bases and 3 bases, with 13 bases remaining between them. The CDR3 sequence is 15 residues long. The sequence was obtained from a male patient under 18 who had a stem cell transplant for acute myeloid leukemia, so the T cells may come from the graft donor. The genes are TRBV4-2 and TRBJ2-1; D gene ambiguous. The source material was PBMCs, mostly from graft donor cells, sampled 360 days after TCRalphabeta/CD19-depleted stem cell transplant. This CDR3 reads CASSPLREYYNEQFF. Here the CDR3 DNA reads TGTGCCAGCAGCCCTTTGAGAGAGTACTACAATGAGCAGTTCTTC.